This T cell receptor (beta chain) originates from a study of cytomegalovirus exposure and HLA in healthy donors. Study-wide points: Published work reported that the classifier diagnosed cytomegalovirus status with high specificity and sensitivity.

A note on this clone: The antigen remains undetermined. In the same sample, other DNA sequences code for this CDR3.

Vbeta (60) and Jbeta (13) primers were used in the PCR. Profiled with immunoSEQ multiplex PCR; TCRdb holds only in-frame clones, not every one. The sample shows approximately 37,000 clones, 80% of them seen only once. The J segment lost 0 bases and the V segment lost 5 bases, leaving 9 bases of the junction unmatched. This CDR3 region has 16 residues. The germline V gene has CDR1 MGHRA and CDR2 YSYEKL. The origin of this receptor is a male donor in good health and CMV-seronegative. The chain carries TRBV4-1 and TRBJ1-1, with 7 bases lining up with TRBD1. The sample taken for sequencing was PBMCs. The CDR3 loop is CASSSNDRELNTEAFF. CDR3 nucleotide sequence: TGCGCCAGCAGCTCGAACGACAGGGAACTGAACACTGAAGCTTTCTTT.